This paragraph covers one T cell receptor (beta chain) sequence. This CDR3 contains 15 residues. CDR1 and CDR2 from the germline V gene are SGHRS and YFSETQ. Trimming cost V 4 bases and J 5 bases, with 18 bases left between them. The table came from immunoSEQ multiplex PCR; TCRdb's copy has only in-frame clones and leaves some out. The data show under 75,000 clones, more than 85% seen once. The sample is drawn from a study of cytomegalovirus exposure and HLA in healthy donors. Sequencing was performed on PBMCs. The sequence was obtained from a man aged 18 to 35 in good health and CMV-seropositive. This chain joins TRBV5-1 and TRBJ1-1, with D tentatively TRBD1 (5 bases). The CDR3 spells CASSAGHDLGTEAFF. In DNA form, the CDR3 reads TGCGCCAGCAGCGCTGGACACGACCTAGGGACTGAAGCTTTCTTT.